The subject of this entry is one T cell receptor (beta chain). The data derive from a study of T cell clones after liver transplantation. Measured with immunoSEQ multiplex PCR; TCRdb has only the in-frame clones, and not every one. The data contain some 60,000 clones, 70% to 80% of them singletons. The CDR3 spans 14 residues. In germline, CDR1 is MNHNS, CDR2 SASEGT. Trimming cost V 0 bases and J 4 bases, with 9 bases left between them. The sequencing used CD4+ T cells from blood, collected before liver transplant. The receptor was isolated from a human donor who received a liver transplant. The chain joins TRBV6-1 to TRBJ1-2; maybe TRBD1 (6 bases). CDR3 region: CASSEAYRVYGYTF. CDR3 nucleotide sequence: TGTGCCAGCAGTGAAGCCTACAGGGTCTATGGCTACACCTTC.